These T cell receptor beta chains were read from a single sample in a study of OX40 agonist ivuxolimab in advanced cancers. Only in-frame clones appear in the TCRdb table, and some are missing; sequencing was by immunoSEQ multiplex PCR. The sample has 25,000 to 30,000 clones; almost 85% are singletons. The sequences come from CD4+ or CD8+ T cells sorted from blood, collected in a trial of the OX40 agonist ivuxolimab. These receptors were collected from an adult with an advanced solid tumor such as melanoma, head and neck, liver or kidney cancer. CDR3s include the opening cysteine and the closing phenylalanine or tryptophan. A D gene is named only where the DNA matches it firmly. Expanded clones are given a class, and other clones once, few, many or no size at all.

size | D | length | J | V | DNA | CDR3
NA | TRBD1 | 16 | TRBJ1-1 | TRBV9 | TGTGCCAGCAGCGTGTCGCCCGGGACAGTAAACACTGAAGCTTTCTTT | CASSVSPGTVNTEAFF
NA | NA | 10 | TRBJ2-1 | TRBV29-1 | TGCAGCCCTTCTAGCGATGAGCAGTTCTTC | CSPSSDEQFF
NA | NA | 14 | TRBJ2-1 | TRBV14 | TGTGCCAGCAGCGGGGGACTTTCCTACAATGAGCAGTTCTTC | CASSGGLSYNEQFF
NA | NA | 13 | TRBJ2-2 | TRBV9 | TGTGCCAGCAGCGCCCCTGAGGCCGGGGAGCTGTTTTTT | CASSAPEAGELFF
NA | TRBD1 | 12 | TRBJ2-7 | TRBV10-3 | TGTGCCTCCAGACAGGGTCTGGGCGAGCAGTACTTC | CASRQGLGEQYF
once | NA | 17 | TRBJ2-1 | TRBV18 | TGTGCCAGCTCACCACTACGAGGGGGGAGCTCCTACAATGAGCAGTTCTTC | CASSPLRGGSSYNEQFF
NA | TRBD2 | 16 | TRBJ2-5 | TRBV27 | TGTGCCAGCAGTTATCGAAGCGGGGGCCCCCAAGAGACCCAGTACTTC | CASSYRSGGPQETQYF
NA | TRBD1 | 13 | TRBJ2-7 | TRBV7-2 | TGTGCCAGCAGCTACGGACAGGTCTACGAGCAGTACTTC | CASSYGQVYEQYF
NA | TRBD1 | 16 | TRBJ1-2 | TRBV11-2 | TGTGCCAGCAGCTCCGGGACAGGGCGCCGAAACTATGGCTACACCTTC | CASSSGTGRRNYGYTF
NA | TRBD1 | 15 | TRBJ1-2 | TRBV6-6 | TGTGCCAGCAGCACCGACAGGGATAGAGACTATGGCTACACCTTC | CASSTDRDRDYGYTF
NA | TRBD2 | 14 | TRBJ2-7 | TRBV11-2 | TGTGCCAGCAGCTTTGCTAGCGGGGCCTACGAGCAGTACTTC | CASSFASGAYEQYF
few | TRBD2 | 18 | TRBJ2-3 | TRBV15 | TGTGCCACCAGCAGAGATCGGGCGCGGGGGGGCCTCACAGATACGCAGTATTTT | CATSRDRARGGLTDTQYF
NA | TRBD1 | 15 | TRBJ1-2 | TRBV27 | TGTGCCAGCAGTTCCCAAGGACAGGGGCACTATGGCTACACCTTC | CASSSQGQGHYGYTF
NA | TRBD1 | 16 | TRBJ1-1 | TRBV11-3 | TGTGCCAGAGGGACAGGGGGGCCCGGTGGGAACACTGAAGCTTTCTTT | CARGTGGPGGNTEAFF
NA | NA | 14 | TRBJ2-7 | TRBV6-6 | TGTGCCAGCAGTTACTTCGACGGAGCCTACGAGCAGTACTTC | CASSYFDGAYEQYF
few | NA | 16 | TRBJ2-3 | TRBV28 | TGTGCCAGCAGTTTCCGGTCCTTCTCAAGAACAGATACGCAGTATTTT | CASSFRSFSRTDTQYF
NA | TRBD2 | 12 | TRBJ2-2 | TRBV29-1 | TGCAGCGTTGGGACTAGCGCCGGGGAGCTGTTTTTT | CSVGTSAGELFF
NA | TRBD2 | 14 | TRBJ2-5 | TRBV7-6 | TGTGCCAGCAGCTTAGCTAGCGGGGAAGAGACCCAGTACTTC | CASSLASGEETQYF
NA | TRBD1 | 15 | TRBJ2-7 | TRBV27 | TGTGCCAGCAGTACTCAGGGGGCGTTCGCCTTCGAGCAGTACTTC | CASSTQGAFAFEQYF
NA | TRBD1 | 14 | TRBJ2-7 | TRBV5-4 | TGTGCCAGCAGCCCGGGACAGGGGGCTTGGGAGCAGTACTTC | CASSPGQGAWEQYF
NA | NA | 14 | TRBJ1-1 | TRBV6-5 | TGTGCCAGCAGTTGGGGGCAGCTGAACACTGAAGCTTTCTTT | CASSWGQLNTEAFF
NA | NA | 13 | TRBJ2-5 | TRBV19 | TGTGCCAGTAGTATGTGGAGGGGGGAGACCCAGTACTTC | CASSMWRGETQYF
NA | NA | 16 | TRBJ2-7 | TRBV21-1 | TGTGCCCACAACGGGACAGGGGGCACTTTCCCCTTGGAGCAGTACTTC | CAHNGTGGTFPLEQYF
NA | NA | 12 | TRBJ1-5 | TRBV30 | TGTGCCTGGGGGATAGGGGTTCAGCCCCAGCATTTT | CAWGIGVQPQHF
NA | TRBD1 | 14 | TRBJ1-2 | TRBV19 | TGTGCCAGTAGTACCGGGACAGGGGTTTATGGCTACACCTTC | CASSTGTGVYGYTF
NA | NA | 15 | TRBJ1-2 | TRBV19 | TGTGCCACCAACCCTACTTATGGCTACGTTGGTGAGGACACCTTC | CATNPTYGYVGEDTF
NA | TRBD2 | 13 | TRBJ2-1 | TRBV19 | TGTGCCAGTAGTATGGGGACTAGCACGGAGCAGTTCTTC | CASSMGTSTEQFF
once | TRBD2 | 18 | TRBJ2-3 | TRBV9 | TGTGCCAGCAGCGTAGGGGCTAGCGGGAGCAGCTTGTTTGATACGCAGTATTTT | CASSVGASGSSLFDTQYF
NA | TRBD2 | 18 | TRBJ2-3 | TRBV14 | TGTGCCAGCAGCCATGGGGGGGAAAATAGCGGGAGAATCGATACGCAGTATTTT | CASSHGGENSGRIDTQYF
NA | NA | 14 | TRBJ1-2 | TRBV28 | TGTGCCAGCAGTACCAACAGGGCCAACTATGGCTACACCTTC | CASSTNRANYGYTF
once | NA | 13 | TRBJ2-7 | TRBV10-3 | TGTGCCAACTCTGGAGCTAGTGAAGGCGAGCAGTACTTC | CANSGASEGEQYF
few | NA | 19 | TRBJ1-3 | TRBV4-2 | TGTGCCAGCAGCCAAGATAGAACGAAGGGGGACCTCTCTGGAAACACCATATATTTT | CASSQDRTKGDLSGNTIYF
NA | NA | 12 | TRBJ1-2 | TRBV5-5 | TGTGCCAGCAGCTTAGGCGACTATGGCTACACCTTC | CASSLGDYGYTF
NA | NA | 13 | TRBJ1-1 | TRBV29-1 | TGCAGCGTTGAAGTCCCGATGGGGGCTGAAGCTTTCTTT | CSVEVPMGAEAFF
NA | NA | 17 | TRBJ1-1 | TRBV27 | TGTGCCAGCAGTTCAAGGGACCCGGCGTACATGAACACTGAAGCTTTCTTT | CASSSRDPAYMNTEAFF
NA | TRBD2 | 15 | TRBJ2-3 | TRBV29-1 | TGCAGCGTGGACGGGACTAGCGGGAGATCAGATACGCAGTATTTT | CSVDGTSGRSDTQYF
NA | TRBD1 | 14 | TRBJ2-7 | TRBV6-1 | TGTGCCAGCAGTGAGGGCGGAACAGGGGGCGAGCAGTACTTC | CASSEGGTGGEQYF
medium-sized | NA | 13 | TRBJ2-7 | TRBV11-2 | TGTGCCAGCAGCTTACCGGGGGTCTACGAGCAGTACTTC | CASSLPGVYEQYF
NA | NA | 14 | TRBJ1-2 | TRBV19 | TGTGCCAGTATGTCCGGGGGGCCTCACTATGGCTACACCTTC | CASMSGGPHYGYTF
few | TRBD2 | 16 | TRBJ2-7 | TRBV5-6 | TGTGCCAGCAGCTGGGAGGAGAGTAGCGGGAGAGGAGAGCAGTACTTC | CASSWEESSGRGEQYF